This T cell receptor (beta chain) was recovered during a study of T cells in Graves' hyperthyroidism and ophthalmopathy. Study-level points and caveats: Most expanded thyroid clonotypes above 0.001 also appeared in blood.

Exclusion of a patient resulted from uncontrolled infection, other autoimmune disease, pregnancy or lactation. This clonotype has a count of ten or more. Its antigen is unidentified. Amplification of TCR beta CDR3 regions was performed using RNA transcripts as template. With the HTBI primer set, the TCR CDR3 went through a first round of RT-PCR. Each CDR3 protein gets one entry after TCRdb re-called the multiplex PCR reads with MiXCR. The table shows approximately 610,000 distinct CDR3 sequences, with under 15% occurring only once. Material: blood. The source of this sequence is a woman in her 40s with Graves' ophthalmopathy.

CDR3 sequence reads: CSVDPASRGYTF. Here the CDR3 DNA reads TGCAGCGTTGATCCTGCTAGCCGGGGCTACACCTTC. This chain connects TRBV29-1 to TRBJ1-2; D remains ambiguous. The CDR3 covers 12 residues. The germline V and J ends were trimmed by 3 bases and 8 bases, with 13 bases remaining between them. Per the germline V gene, CDR1 is SQVTM and CDR2 is ANQGSEA.